A single sample is the source of the 4 T cell receptor beta chains below, sequenced in a study. One entry per CDR3 protein results from TCRdb running MiXCR on the RT-PCR reads. The table shows about 680,000 distinct CDR3 sequences, with 13% to 15% occurring only once. Input material: memory CD4+ T cells from blood. The receptors originated from a female donor in good health, serving as a healthy control.

This clonotype was seen many times. The chain couples TRBV4-1 to TRBJ2-3, with TRBD2 matching over 14 bases. This CDR3 has 19 amino acids. Germline V lookup: CDR1 MGHRA, CDR2 YSYEKL. After removal of 3 bases from V and 2 bases from J, the junction contained 10 bases not matched to a gene. The CDR3 DNA is TGCGCCAGCAGCCAGGGACTAGCGGGAGTTAGTTCTTACACAGATACGCAGTATTTT. Amino acids: CASSQGLAGVSSYTDTQYF.

The J gene is TRBJ2-1, the V gene TRBV9; no clear D gene. The germline V gene has CDR1 SGDLS and CDR2 YYNGEE. The CDR3 has 14 residues. V lost 4 bases and J lost 0, with 8 bases in between. The DNA for the CDR3 is TGTGCCAGCAGCTTCACACTCTCCTACAATGAGCAGTTCTTC. This codes for CASSFTLSYNEQFF.

About this clonotype itself: This is likely a read error, given that the CDR3 carries no conserved phenylalanine or tryptophan at its end. V and J are TRBV27 and TRBJ2-1, with 12 bases matching TRBD2. There are 16 residues in the CDR3. The trim removed 5 bases at V and 4 bases at J, leaving 6 bases unmatched. CDR1 is MNHEY and CDR2 is SMNVEV in the germline V gene (reference sequence). For the CDR3, the DNA is TGTGCCAGCAGTGATCTAGCGGGAGGGATATACAATGAGCAGTTCTTG. This encodes CASSDLAGGIYNEQFL.

V is TRBV29-1 and J is TRBJ2-5; a possible D gene is TRBD1 (5 bases). CDR3 length: 11 amino acids. Per germline, CDR1 SQVTM and CDR2 ANQGSEA. The ends were cut back, 6 bases at V and 5 bases at J, with 10 bases in the middle. Here the CDR3 reads CSVPRQETQYF. The CDR3, as DNA: TGCAGCGTCCCCCGACAGGAGACCCAGTACTTC.